Below, one T cell receptor beta chain is given with its context. These data originate in a study of CD8+ T cells in alopecia areata. Study overall: Treated individuals took tofacitinib by mouth, 5 to 10 mg twice daily.

Extracted RNA was reverse transcribed, and the resulting cDNA served as sequencing template. The protocol was immunoSEQ multiplex PCR, while the TCRdb copy is restricted to in-frame clones and leaves out a portion. The repertoire consists of hundreds of thousands of clones, with around three fifths occurring once and the leading ten covering approximately 0.45%. V was cut by 2 bases and J by 0 bases, with 7 bases left in between. CDR1 and CDR2 (germline): KGHSH, LQKENI. The CDR3 contains 14 residues. Sequenced material: CD4+ T cells sorted from blood, taken at week 0. The sequence came from a human donor with alopecia areata. The chain carries TRBV18 and TRBJ1-1; D uncertain. CDR3 residues: CASSPGEMNTEAFF. In DNA form, the CDR3 reads TGTGCCAGCTCACCAGGGGAAATGAACACTGAAGCTTTCTTT. Supplemented by reference TRBV18 and TRBJ1-1, the full variable domain reads NAGVMQNPRHLVRRRGQEARLRCSPMKGHSHVYWYRQLPEEGLKFMVYLQKENIIDESGMPKERFSAEFPKEGPSILRIQQVVRGDSAAYFCASSPGEMNTEAFFGQGTRLTVV.